This T cell receptor beta chain stems from a study of radiation and T cells in renal cell carcinoma. Only in-frame clones appear in the TCRdb table, and some are missing; sequencing was by immunoSEQ multiplex PCR. The sample lists approximately 21,000 clones, 45% to 55% seen once, with less than 25% in the top ten. CDR3 length: 16 residues. Losses at the gene ends were 0 bases for V and 7 bases for J; bases not matched to a gene: 10. Germline CDR1 and CDR2: MNHEY and SVGAGI. Sample treatment: treatment-naive control, cytoreductive nephrectomy. Control samples are tumors resected by cytoreductive nephrectomy without prior radiation. Controls included a handful of female and eleven to twelve male donors, resected 2011 to 2014. This clone has more than one count but fewer than ten.

The sequence was obtained from a human donor with renal cell carcinoma. The rearrangement joins TRBV6-5 to TRBJ1-2; 8 nucleotides match TRBD1. Here the sequenced sample was tumor tissue, taken from a patient whose treatment was nephrectomy without radiotherapy. CDR3 sequence: CASSYSTGQGRSGYTF. CDR3 nucleotides: TGTGCCAGCAGTTACTCGACAGGACAGGGACGTAGTGGCTACACCTTC.